A single sample gave rise to the 7 T cell receptor beta chains below, sequenced in a study of radiotherapy plus CTLA-4 blockade in lung cancer. Clones were read by immunoSEQ multiplex PCR, and TCRdb kept only the in-frame ones, dropping some. The sample yields 100,000 to 150,000 clones, 75% to 80% seen once. The sequences come from peripheral blood, collected from a patient treated with radiotherapy plus ipilimumab. The receptors originated from a human donor with non-small cell lung cancer who had a partial response to radiotherapy plus ipilimumab.

V gene TRBV4-1 combines with J gene TRBJ2-7; possible D gene TRBD2, 6 bases. CDR1 and CDR2 (germline): MGHRA, YSYEKL. The CDR3 has 16 residues. Trimming removed 2 bases at V and 0 bases at J, with 14 bases between. This CDR3 is CASSQSDYLSSYEQYF. The CDR3 nucleotides read TGCGCCAGCAGCCAATCGGACTACCTAAGCTCCTACGAGCAGTACTTC.

The rearrangement links TRBV11-1 to TRBJ2-5; 8 bases agree with TRBD1. In germline, CDR1 is SGHAT, CDR2 FQDESV (reference sequence). With V trimmed by 6 bases and J by 3 bases, 12 bases remained unmatched. The CDR3 runs 16 residues. CDR3 amino acids: CASSRPQGALEETQYF. CDR3 sequence (DNA): TGTGCCAGCAGTCGACCCCAGGGGGCTTTAGAAGAGACCCAGTACTTC.

This clone turned up a few times. The chain employs TRBV2 and TRBJ1-1; D is unresolved. CDR1 is SNHLY, CDR2 FYNNEI, per germline. Deletions cut 3 bases from V and 1 base from J, with 9 bases between. CDR3 length: 14 residues. The CDR3 protein is CASSDLLANTEAFF. The CDR3, as DNA: TGTGCCAGCAGTGATCTCCTGGCGAACACTGAAGCTTTCTTT.

The rearrangement links TRBV4-3 to TRBJ2-1; 9 positions match TRBD2. The ends lost 3 bases at V and 3 bases at J; junction bases unmatched: 6. Germline CDR1 is LGHNA and CDR2 is YSLEER. This CDR3 has 16 amino acids. The CDR3 sequence: CASSQGAGGGYNEQFF. In nucleotides, the CDR3 is TGCGCCAGCAGCCAGGGAGCGGGAGGCGGCTACAATGAGCAGTTCTTC.

The chain combines TRBV4-3 with TRBJ1-5; a weak D match, TRBD1 (6 bases). The germline gives CDR1 LGHNA, CDR2 YSLEER. The CDR3 consists of 16 residues. Trimming cost V 1 base and J 2 bases, with 12 bases left between them. CDR3 amino acids: CASSQAVAGGNQPQHF. The CDR3 DNA reads TGCGCCAGCAGCCAAGCTGTGGCAGGGGGCAATCAGCCCCAGCATTTT.

The CDR3 loop is CASSPGMGGPNTEAFF. The CDR3 nucleotides read TGTGCCAGCTCACCAGGTATGGGGGGACCGAACACTGAAGCTTTCTTT. The chain couples TRBV18 to TRBJ1-1, with D perhaps matching TRBD1 (5 bases). CDR1 KGHSH and CDR2 LQKENI come from the germline V gene. V was cut by 2 bases and J by 1 base, with 14 bases left in between. This CDR3 comprises 16 residues.

The genes are TRBV11-2 and TRBJ2-7; D perhaps matches TRBD1 (6 bases). CDR3 length: 16 amino acids. Germline lookup yields CDR1 SGHAT and CDR2 FQNNGV. Trimming took off 4 bases at V and 6 bases at J, with 22 bases between the two ends. The CDR3 loop reads CASSSAKGRGPLEQYF. The CDR3 DNA follows: TGTGCCAGCAGCTCGGCGAAGGGCAGGGGACCTCTCGAGCAGTACTTC. The full variable domain, in which reference TRBV11-2 and TRBJ2-7 provide the parts outside the CDR3, is EAGVAQSPRYKIIEKRQSVAFWCNPISGHATLYWYQQILGQGPKLLIQFQNNGVVDDSQLPKDRFSAERLKGVDSTLKIQPAKLEDSAVYLCASSSAKGRGPLEQYFGPGTRLTVT.